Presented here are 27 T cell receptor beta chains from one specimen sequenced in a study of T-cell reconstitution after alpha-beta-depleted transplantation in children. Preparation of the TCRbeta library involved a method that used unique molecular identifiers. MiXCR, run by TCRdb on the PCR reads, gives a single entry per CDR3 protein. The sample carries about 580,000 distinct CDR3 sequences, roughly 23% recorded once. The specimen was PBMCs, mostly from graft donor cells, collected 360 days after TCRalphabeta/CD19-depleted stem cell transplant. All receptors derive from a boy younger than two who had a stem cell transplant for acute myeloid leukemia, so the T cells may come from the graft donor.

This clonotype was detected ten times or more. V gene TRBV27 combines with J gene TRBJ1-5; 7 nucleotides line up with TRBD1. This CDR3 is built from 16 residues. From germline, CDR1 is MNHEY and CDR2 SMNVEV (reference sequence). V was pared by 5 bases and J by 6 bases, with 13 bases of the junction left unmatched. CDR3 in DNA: TGTGCCAGCAGTCCACGCTCGACAGGGATGAGTCAGCCCCAGCATTTT. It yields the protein CASSPRSTGMSQPQHF.

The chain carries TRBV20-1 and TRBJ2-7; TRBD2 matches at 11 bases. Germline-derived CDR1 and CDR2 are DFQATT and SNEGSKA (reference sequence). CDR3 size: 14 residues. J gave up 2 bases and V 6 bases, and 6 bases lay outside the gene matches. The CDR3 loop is CSAGGTSGTYEQYF. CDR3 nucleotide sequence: TGCAGTGCCGGGGGGACTAGCGGAACCTACGAGCAGTACTTC.

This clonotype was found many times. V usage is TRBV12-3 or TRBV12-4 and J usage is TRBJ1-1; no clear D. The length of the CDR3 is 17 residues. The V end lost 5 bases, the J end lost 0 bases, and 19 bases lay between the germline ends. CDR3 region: CASSLSQDYSLNTEAFF. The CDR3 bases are TGTGCCAGCAGTCTAAGTCAGGACTATTCGTTGAACACTGAAGCTTTCTTT.

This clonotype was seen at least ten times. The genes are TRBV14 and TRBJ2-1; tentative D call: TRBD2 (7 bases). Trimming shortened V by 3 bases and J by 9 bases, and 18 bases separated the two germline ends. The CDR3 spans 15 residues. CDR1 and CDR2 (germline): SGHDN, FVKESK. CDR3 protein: CASSQRGGLGFEQFF. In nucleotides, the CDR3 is TGTGCCAGCAGCCAGAGGGGGGGCCTAGGTTTTGAGCAGTTCTTC. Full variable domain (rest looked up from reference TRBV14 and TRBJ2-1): EAGVTQFPSHSVIEKGQTVTLRCDPISGHDNLYWYRRVMGKEIKFLLHFVKESKQDESGMPNNRFLAERTGGTYSTLKVQPAELEDSGVYFCASSQRGGLGFEQFFGPGTRLTVL.

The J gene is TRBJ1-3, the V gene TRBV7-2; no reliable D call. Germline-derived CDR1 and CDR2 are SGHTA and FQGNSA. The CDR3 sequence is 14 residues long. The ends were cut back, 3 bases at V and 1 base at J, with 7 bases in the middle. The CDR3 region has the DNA TGTGCCAGCAGCTTTTATACTTCTGGAAACACCATATATTTT. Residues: CASSFYTSGNTIYF. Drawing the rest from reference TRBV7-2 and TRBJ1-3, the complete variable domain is GAGVSQSPSNKVTEKGKDVELRCDPISGHTALYWYRQSLGQGLEFLIYFQGNSAPDKSGLPSDRFSAERTGGSVSTLTIQRTQQEDSAVYLCASSFYTSGNTIYFGEGSWLTVV.

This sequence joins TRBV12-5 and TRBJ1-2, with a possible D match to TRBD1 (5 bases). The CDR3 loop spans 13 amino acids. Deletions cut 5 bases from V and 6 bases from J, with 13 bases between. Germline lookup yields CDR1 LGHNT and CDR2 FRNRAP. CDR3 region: CASGPPGPHGYTF. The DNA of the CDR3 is TGTGCTAGTGGTCCCCCGGGACCTCATGGCTACACCTTC.

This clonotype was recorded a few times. CDR3 DNA: TGCAGTGCTAGTAAAAGCAATCAGCCCCAGCATTTT. As protein: CSASKSNQPQHF. The rearrangement joins TRBV20-1 to TRBJ1-5; D uncertain. The germline V and J ends were trimmed by 3 bases and 1 base, with 4 bases remaining between them. The CDR3 spans 12 residues. Per the germline V gene, CDR1 is DFQATT and CDR2 is SNEGSKA (reference sequence).

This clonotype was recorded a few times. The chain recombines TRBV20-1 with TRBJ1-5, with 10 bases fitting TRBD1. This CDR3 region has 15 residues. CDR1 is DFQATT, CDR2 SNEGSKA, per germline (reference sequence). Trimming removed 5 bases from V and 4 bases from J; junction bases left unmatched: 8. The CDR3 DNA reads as TGCAGTGCTTCCGGGACAGGGGTTCGAAATCAGCCCCAGCATTTT. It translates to CSASGTGVRNQPQHF.

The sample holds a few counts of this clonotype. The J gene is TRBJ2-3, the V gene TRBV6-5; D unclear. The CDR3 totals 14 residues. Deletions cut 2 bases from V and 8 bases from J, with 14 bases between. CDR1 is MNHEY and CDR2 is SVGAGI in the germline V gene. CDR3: CASSYGSEISTQYF. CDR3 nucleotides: TGTGCCAGCAGTTACGGGTCGGAGATATCTACGCAGTATTTT.

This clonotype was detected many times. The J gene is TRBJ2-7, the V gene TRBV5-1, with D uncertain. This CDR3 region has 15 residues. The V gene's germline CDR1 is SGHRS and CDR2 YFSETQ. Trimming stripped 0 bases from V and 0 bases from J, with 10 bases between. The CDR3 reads CASSLGYPGSYEQYV. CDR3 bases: TGCGCCAGCAGCTTGGGTTACCCGGGCTCCTACGAGCAGTACGTC.

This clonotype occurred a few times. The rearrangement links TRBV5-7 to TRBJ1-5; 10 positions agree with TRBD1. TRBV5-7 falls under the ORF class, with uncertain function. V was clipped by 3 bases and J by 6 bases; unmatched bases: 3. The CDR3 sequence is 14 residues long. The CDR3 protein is CASSWDRGVQPQHF. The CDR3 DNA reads TGTGCCAGCAGCTGGGACAGGGGAGTTCAGCCCCAGCATTTT.

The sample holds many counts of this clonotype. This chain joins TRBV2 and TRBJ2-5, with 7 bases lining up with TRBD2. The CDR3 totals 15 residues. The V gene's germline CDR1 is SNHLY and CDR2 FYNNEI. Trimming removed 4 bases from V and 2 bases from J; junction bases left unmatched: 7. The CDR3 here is CASSGLRGVQETQYF. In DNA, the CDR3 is TGTGCCAGCAGTGGACTTCGGGGGGTTCAAGAGACCCAGTACTTC.

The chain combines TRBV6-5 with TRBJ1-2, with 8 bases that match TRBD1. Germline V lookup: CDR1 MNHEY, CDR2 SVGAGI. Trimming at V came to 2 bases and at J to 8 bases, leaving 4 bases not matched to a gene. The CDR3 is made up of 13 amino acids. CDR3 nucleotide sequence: TGTGCCAGCAGTTACGGACAGGGCTGGGGCTACACCTTC. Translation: CASSYGQGWGYTF.

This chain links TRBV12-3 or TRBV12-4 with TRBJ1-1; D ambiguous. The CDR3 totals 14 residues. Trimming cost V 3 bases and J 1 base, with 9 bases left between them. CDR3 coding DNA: TGTGCCAGCAGTTTTTCAGCTGGGAACACTGAAGCTTTCTTT. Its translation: CASSFSAGNTEAFF.

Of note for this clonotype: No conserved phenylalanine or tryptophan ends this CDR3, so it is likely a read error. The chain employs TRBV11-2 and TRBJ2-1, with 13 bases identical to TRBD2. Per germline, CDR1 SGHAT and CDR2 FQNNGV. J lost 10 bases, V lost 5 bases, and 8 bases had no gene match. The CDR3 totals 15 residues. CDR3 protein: CASSDTSGGAKEQFC. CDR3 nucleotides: TGTGCCAGCAGCGACACTAGCGGGGGGGCGAAGGAGCAGTTCTGC.

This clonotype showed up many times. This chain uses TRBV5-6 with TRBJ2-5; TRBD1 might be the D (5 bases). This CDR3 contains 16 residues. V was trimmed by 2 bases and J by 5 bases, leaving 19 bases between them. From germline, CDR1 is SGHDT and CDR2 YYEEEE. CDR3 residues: CASSFSPRQSWETQYF. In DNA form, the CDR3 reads TGTGCCAGCAGCTTCTCGCCTAGACAGTCTTGGGAGACCCAGTACTTC.

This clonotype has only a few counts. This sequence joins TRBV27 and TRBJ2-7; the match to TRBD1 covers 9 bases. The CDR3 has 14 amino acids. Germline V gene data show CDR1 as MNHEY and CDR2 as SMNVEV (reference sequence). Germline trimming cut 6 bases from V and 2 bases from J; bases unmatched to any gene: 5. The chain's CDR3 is CASSGTGPAYEQYF. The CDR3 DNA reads TGTGCCAGCAGCGGGACAGGGCCCGCCTACGAGCAGTACTTC.

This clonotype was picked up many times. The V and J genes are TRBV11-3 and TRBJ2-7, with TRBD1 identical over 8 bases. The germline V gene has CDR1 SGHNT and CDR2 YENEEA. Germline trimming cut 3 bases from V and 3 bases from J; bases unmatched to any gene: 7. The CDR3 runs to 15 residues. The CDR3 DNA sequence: TGTGCCAGCAGCTTTGACAGGGGTTCCGGCTACGAGCAGTACTTC. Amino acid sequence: CASSFDRGSGYEQYF.

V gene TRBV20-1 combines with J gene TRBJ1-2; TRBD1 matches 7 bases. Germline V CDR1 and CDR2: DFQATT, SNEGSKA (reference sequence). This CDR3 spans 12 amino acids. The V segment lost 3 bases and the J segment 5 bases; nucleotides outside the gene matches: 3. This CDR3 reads CSARGQYYGYTF. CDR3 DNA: TGCAGTGCTAGGGGACAGTATTATGGCTACACCTTC.

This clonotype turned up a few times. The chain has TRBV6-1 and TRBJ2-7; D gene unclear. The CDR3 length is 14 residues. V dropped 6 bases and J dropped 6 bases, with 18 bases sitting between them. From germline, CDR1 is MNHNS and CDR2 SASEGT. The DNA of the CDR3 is TGTGCCAGCAGCCCACGCCATACTTTGTCCGAGCAGTACTTC. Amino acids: CASSPRHTLSEQYF.

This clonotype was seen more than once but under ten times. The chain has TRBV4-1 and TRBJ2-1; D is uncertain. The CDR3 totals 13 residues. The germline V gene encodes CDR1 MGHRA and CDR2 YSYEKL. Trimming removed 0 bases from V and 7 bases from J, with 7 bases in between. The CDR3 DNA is TGCGCCAGCAGCCAAGATTGGGCGAATGAGCAGTTCTTC. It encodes CASSQDWANEQFF.

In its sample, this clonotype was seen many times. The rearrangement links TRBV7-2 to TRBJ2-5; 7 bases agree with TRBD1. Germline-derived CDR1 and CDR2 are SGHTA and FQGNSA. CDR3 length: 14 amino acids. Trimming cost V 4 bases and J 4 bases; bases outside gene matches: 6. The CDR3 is CASSSTGSRETQYF. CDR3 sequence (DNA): TGTGCCAGCAGCTCGACAGGGAGTCGAGAGACCCAGTACTTC.

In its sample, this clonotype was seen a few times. CDR3 DNA sequence: TGCGCCAGCAGCCAAGATGTCAACAGGGTGTATGGCTACACCTTC. It specifies CASSQDVNRVYGYTF. V gene TRBV4-3 combines with J gene TRBJ1-2; perhaps TRBD1 as D (6 bases). V was clipped by 0 bases and J by 5 bases, with 13 bases between them. Germline V CDR1 and CDR2: LGHNA, YSLEER. This CDR3 comprises 15 residues.

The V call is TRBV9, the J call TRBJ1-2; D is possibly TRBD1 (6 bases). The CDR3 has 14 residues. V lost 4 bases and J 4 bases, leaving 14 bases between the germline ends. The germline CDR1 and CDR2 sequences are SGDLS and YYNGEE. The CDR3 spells CASSFEDSPYGYTF. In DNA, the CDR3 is TGTGCCAGCAGCTTCGAGGACAGCCCCTATGGCTACACCTTC.

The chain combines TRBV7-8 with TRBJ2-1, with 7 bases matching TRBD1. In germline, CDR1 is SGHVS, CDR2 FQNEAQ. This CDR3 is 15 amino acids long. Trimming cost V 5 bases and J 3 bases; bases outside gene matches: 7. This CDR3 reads CASSERDSGYNEQFF. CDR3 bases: TGTGCCAGCAGCGAACGGGACAGCGGCTACAATGAGCAGTTCTTC.

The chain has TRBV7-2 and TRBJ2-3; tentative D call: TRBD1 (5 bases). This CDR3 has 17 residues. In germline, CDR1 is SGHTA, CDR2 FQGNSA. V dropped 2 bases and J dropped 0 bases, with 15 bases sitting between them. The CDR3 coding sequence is TGTGCCAGCAGCTTACGTCTGCAGGGTACTAGCACAGATACGCAGTATTTT. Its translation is CASSLRLQGTSTDTQYF.

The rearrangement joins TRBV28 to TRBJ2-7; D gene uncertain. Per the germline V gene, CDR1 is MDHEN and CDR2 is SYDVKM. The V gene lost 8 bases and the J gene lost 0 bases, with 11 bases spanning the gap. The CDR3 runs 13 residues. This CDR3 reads CASGRTGSYEQYV. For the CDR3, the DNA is TGTGCCAGCGGGCGCACCGGCTCCTACGAGCAGTACGTC.